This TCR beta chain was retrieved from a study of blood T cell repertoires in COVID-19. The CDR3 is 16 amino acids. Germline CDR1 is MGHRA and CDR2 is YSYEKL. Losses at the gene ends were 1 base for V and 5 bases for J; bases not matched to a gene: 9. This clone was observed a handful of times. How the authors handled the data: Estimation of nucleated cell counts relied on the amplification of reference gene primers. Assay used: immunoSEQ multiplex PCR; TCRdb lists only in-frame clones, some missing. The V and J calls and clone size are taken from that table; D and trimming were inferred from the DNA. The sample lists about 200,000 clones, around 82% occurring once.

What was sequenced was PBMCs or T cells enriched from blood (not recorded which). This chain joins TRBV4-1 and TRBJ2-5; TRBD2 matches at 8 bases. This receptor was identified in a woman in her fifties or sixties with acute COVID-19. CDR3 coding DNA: TGCGCCAGCAGCCAAGGGCGCGGGAGGTCAGGGGAGACCCAGTACTTC. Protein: CASSQGRGRSGETQYF.